The T cell receptor (beta chain) under discussion was sequenced for a study of blood T cell repertoires in COVID-19. Whole-study context: Nucleic acid was either cDNA or gDNA, and it came from T cells, B-cell-depleted T cells, or PBMCs.

Per the authors' pipeline: Reference gene primer amplification gave estimated nucleated cell counts. The repertoire was sequenced with immunoSEQ multiplex PCR; TCRdb's copy has only in-frame clones and lacks some. Clone size and V and J calls were adopted from that table, with D and trimming inferred from the DNA. The table has more than 350,000 clones, roughly 86% seen once; the top ten hold around 9.3%. Seattle's enrolled individuals joined amid active infection and were then monitored longitudinally. Per germline, CDR1 SGHVS and CDR2 FNYEAQ. Trimming cost V 2 bases and J 3 bases, with 11 bases left between them. CDR3 length: 14 amino acids.

The receptor was derived from a woman under 40 with COVID-19, enrolled during active disease. This chain joins TRBV7-6 and TRBJ2-7; possibly TRBD2 for D (6 bases). The sequenced sample consisted of peripheral blood. For the CDR3, the DNA is TGTGCCAGCAGCTTAAGTGGGAGGAGCTACGAGCAGTACTTC. The encoded protein is CASSLSGRSYEQYF.